This T cell receptor beta chain emerged from a study of blood T cell repertoires in COVID-19 (dated by TCRdb to the early 2020s). Some background on the complete study: The collaborator samples originated in the United States, Italy and Spain and spanned the acute and convalescent phases of COVID-19. The material from the prospective study consisted of cDNA or gDNA derived from T cells, B-cell-depleted T cells, or PBMCs. The dataset comprised deeply sampled blood TCRbeta repertoires from subjects exposed to, actively infected with, or recovered from COVID-19. The repertoires were released in a freely available public database intended as a resource for research on the immune response to SARS-CoV-2. The samples were drawn from the first 160 participants of the ongoing ImmuneRACE study and from 1,200 or so subjects provided by 6 global collaborators. A de-identified subject ID, COVID-19 status, age in years and sex were almost always included in the sample metadata. Where HLA class I and class II types were available, the types were taken from metadata supplied by the sample provider, not from assay-based typing.

Points the paper makes about the study in general: The amount of clinical and demographic metadata varied by source and participant and was provided uncurated.

In regard to this clone: Its antigen is not yet known. Base qualities were left out, and no much larger clone turns up one base away.

The immunoSEQ Assay, a bias-controlled multiplex PCR, was used to amplify TCRbeta CDR3 regions from genomic DNA. As for the authors' bioinformatics: Within the assay, amplification of reference gene primers was used to estimate how many nucleated cells each sample contained. Sequence reads were collapsed and filtered to measure the absolute abundance of every unique TCRbeta CDR3 rearrangement. For each sample, productive Simpson clonality was calculated as the square root of Simpson's diversity index across productive rearrangements. TCRdb took this table from immuneACCESS and kept in-frame rearrangements with V and J called. Such tables lack part of the clones; where checked against another copy, unresolved V genes explain under half of the gap, and the rest is unexplained. D and trimming come from the DNA, and the V and J calls and clone size come from that table. This sample gives 270,000 or so clones in total; 80% to 90% of them show up just once. Jointly, the top ten make up around a tenth of the sample.

A second Seattle source provided samples from volunteer blood donors who had recovered from COVID-19. Whole blood was collected in K2EDTA tubes by collaborating institutions according to the institutions' own protocols. Collaborator samples were shipped for TCRbeta analysis as frozen whole blood, isolated PBMCs, or DNA extracted from either sample type. V sheds 11 bases and J sheds 1 base, leaving 23 bases between their ends. CDR1 LNHDA and CDR2 SQIVND are derived from the germline V gene (reference sequence). The CDR3 has 17 amino acids, counting the end cysteine and phenylalanine. The only DNA kept is the CDR3, 51 bases in frame from the first base.

The sequence is built from TRBV19 and TRBJ2-2, with TRBD1 tentatively as D gene (6 bases match). The sequenced sample consisted of peripheral blood. The receptor comes from a woman in her fifties or sixties who had recovered from COVID-19. In nucleotide form, the sequence is TGTGCCTTTAAGGGGACAAGGAGTCTTTTGAACACCGGGGAGCTGTTTTTT. Its protein reads: CAFKGTRSLLNTGELFF.